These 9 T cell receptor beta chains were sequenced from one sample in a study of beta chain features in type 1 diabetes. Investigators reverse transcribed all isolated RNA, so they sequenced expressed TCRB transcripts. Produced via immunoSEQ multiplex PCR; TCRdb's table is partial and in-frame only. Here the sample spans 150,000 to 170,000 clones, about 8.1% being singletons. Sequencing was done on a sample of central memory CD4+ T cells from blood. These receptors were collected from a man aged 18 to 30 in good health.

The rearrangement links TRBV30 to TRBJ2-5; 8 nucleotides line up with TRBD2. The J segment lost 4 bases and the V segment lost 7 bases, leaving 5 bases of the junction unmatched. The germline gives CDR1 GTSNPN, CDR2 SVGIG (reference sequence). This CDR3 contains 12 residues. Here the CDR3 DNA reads TGTGCCTCGCACGGGGGGGTAGAGACCCAGTACTTC. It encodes CASHGGVETQYF.

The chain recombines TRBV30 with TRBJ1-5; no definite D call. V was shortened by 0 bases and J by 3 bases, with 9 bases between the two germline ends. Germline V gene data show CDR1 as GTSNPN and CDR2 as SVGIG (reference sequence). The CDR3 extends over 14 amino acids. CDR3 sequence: CAWSVVQNNQPQHF. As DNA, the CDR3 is TGTGCCTGGAGTGTCGTACAGAACAATCAGCCCCAGCATTTT.

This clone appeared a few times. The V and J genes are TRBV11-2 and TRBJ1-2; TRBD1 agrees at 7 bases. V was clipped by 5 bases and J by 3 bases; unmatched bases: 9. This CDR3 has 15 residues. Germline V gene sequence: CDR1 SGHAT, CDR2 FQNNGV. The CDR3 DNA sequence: TGTGCCAGCAGCCAAGTGACAGGGACGGACTATGGCTACACCTTC. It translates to CASSQVTGTDYGYTF.

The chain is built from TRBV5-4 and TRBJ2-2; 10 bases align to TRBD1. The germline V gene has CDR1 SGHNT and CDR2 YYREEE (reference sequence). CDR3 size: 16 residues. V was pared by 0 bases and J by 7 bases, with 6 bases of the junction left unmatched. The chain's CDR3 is CASSLGGQGDSGELFF. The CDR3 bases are TGTGCCAGCAGCTTGGGCGGACAGGGGGACAGCGGGGAGCTGTTTTTT.

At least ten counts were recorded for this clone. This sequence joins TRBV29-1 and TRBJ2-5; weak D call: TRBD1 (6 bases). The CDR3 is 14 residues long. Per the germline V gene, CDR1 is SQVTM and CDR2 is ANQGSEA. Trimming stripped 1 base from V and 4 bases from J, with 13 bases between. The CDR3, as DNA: TGCAGCGTTGAAGGTTGGGGGCGCTTAGAGACCCAGTACTTC. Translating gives CSVEGWGRLETQYF.

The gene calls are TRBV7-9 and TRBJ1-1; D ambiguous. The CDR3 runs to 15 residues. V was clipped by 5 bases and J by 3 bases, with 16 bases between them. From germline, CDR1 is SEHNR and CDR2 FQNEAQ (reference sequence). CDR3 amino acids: CASSPPPRVDTEAFF. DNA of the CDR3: TGTGCCAGCAGCCCTCCGCCCCGGGTCGACACTGAAGCTTTCTTT.

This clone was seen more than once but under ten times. The DNA for the CDR3 is TGCGCCAGCAGCTCCGGACTAGCCACAGATACGCAGTATTTT. Translation gives CASSSGLATDTQYF. This rearrangement joins TRBV5-1 to TRBJ2-3, with TRBD2 matching 8 bases. V lost 3 bases to trimming and J lost 2 bases; unmatched junction nucleotides: 2. This CDR3 is built from 14 residues. Germline CDR1 and CDR2: SGHRS and YFSETQ.

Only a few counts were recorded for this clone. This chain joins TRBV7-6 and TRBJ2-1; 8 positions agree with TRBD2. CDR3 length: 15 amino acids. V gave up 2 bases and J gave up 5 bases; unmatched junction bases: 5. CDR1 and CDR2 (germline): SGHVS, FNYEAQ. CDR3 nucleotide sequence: TGTGCCAGCAGCTTATACGGGAGGGCCAACAATGAGCAGTTCTTC. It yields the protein CASSLYGRANNEQFF.

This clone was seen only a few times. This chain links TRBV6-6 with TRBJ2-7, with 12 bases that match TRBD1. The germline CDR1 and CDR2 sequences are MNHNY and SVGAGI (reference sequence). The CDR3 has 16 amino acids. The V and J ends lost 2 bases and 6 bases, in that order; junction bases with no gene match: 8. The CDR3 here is CASSYRPGQGAGEQYF. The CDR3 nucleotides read TGTGCCAGCAGTTACCGCCCGGGACAGGGGGCTGGCGAGCAGTACTTC.